The 16 T cell receptor beta chains below were found in one sample sequenced in a study of identical twins. TCRdb ran MiXCR on the 5' RACE reads and lists one entry per CDR3 protein. This sample yields some 690,000 distinct CDR3 sequences, of which less than 25% are seen a single time; around 4.5% belongs to the top ten. These data were likewise used in another study, on T cells expressing NK-cell markers.

What was sequenced was PBMCs. The receptors were gathered from a woman younger than 30 in good health.

At least ten counts were recorded for this clonotype. The chain links TRBV29-1 to TRBJ2-7, with D possibly TRBD1 on 5 matching bases. The germline V gene has CDR1 SQVTM and CDR2 ANQGSEA. Trimming took off 6 bases at V and 5 bases at J, with 8 bases between the two ends. The CDR3 contains 10 residues. CDR3 sequence reads: CSVWGDEQYF. The CDR3 DNA follows: TGCAGCGTCTGGGGCGACGAGCAGTACTTC.

The chain is built from TRBV5-1 and TRBJ2-3; unclear D gene. This CDR3 spans 15 amino acids. The germline V gene encodes CDR1 SGHRS and CDR2 YFSETQ. The V end lost 0 bases, the J end lost 6 bases, and 14 bases lay between the germline ends. The CDR3 sequence: CASSLERPGLDTQYF. Here the CDR3 DNA reads TGCGCCAGCAGCTTGGAACGGCCCGGCCTCGATACGCAGTATTTT.

This rearrangement joins TRBV30 to TRBJ2-2, with D possibly matching TRBD1 (6 bases). Deletions cut 4 bases from V and 2 bases from J, with 17 bases between. The CDR3 spans 16 residues. From germline, CDR1 is GTSNPN and CDR2 SVGIG (reference sequence). The CDR3 bases are TGTGCCTGGACCCCCGGTAGGGGGACAAACACCGGGGAGCTGTTTTTT. Its translation: CAWTPGRGTNTGELFF.

This clonotype showed up just a few times. This chain uses TRBV27 with TRBJ2-7; tentatively, D is TRBD1 (6 bases). This CDR3 contains 12 residues. The V end lost 8 bases, the J end lost 3 bases, and 11 bases lay between the germline ends. Germline lookup yields CDR1 MNHEY and CDR2 SMNVEV (reference sequence). The CDR3 DNA follows: TGTGCCAGCGCGCGGACAGTCTACGAGCAGTACTTC. This encodes CASARTVYEQYF.

Many counts were recorded for this clonotype. The CDR3 reads CASSESTTIRTGELFF. In DNA, the CDR3 is TGCGCCAGCAGTGAGTCGACTACTATTCGCACCGGGGAGCTGTTTTTT. V gene TRBV10-1 combines with J gene TRBJ2-2, with TRBD2 as a possible D gene (5 bases). Germline-derived CDR1 and CDR2 are WNHNN and SYGVQD (reference sequence). This CDR3 has 16 residues. Trimming pared 0 bases from V and 4 bases from J, leaving 12 bases between.

This clonotype was seen more than once but under ten times. This chain uses TRBV2 with TRBJ2-3, with D perhaps matching TRBD1 or TRBD2 (5 bases each). The germline V gene has CDR1 SNHLY and CDR2 FYNNEI. CDR3 length equals 15 residues. The V end was cut by 4 bases, the J end by 5 bases, with 16 bases between. The CDR3 DNA sequence: TGTGCCAGCAGTGGGCCCGGGGCCGCCCGAGATACGCAGTATTTT. This codes for CASSGPGAARDTQYF.

This clonotype was counted a few times. The genes are TRBV10-3 and TRBJ1-4, with D unclear. The CDR3 runs 14 residues. The V gene lost 0 bases and the J gene lost 7 bases, with 9 bases spanning the gap. CDR1 is ENHRY, CDR2 SYGVKD, per germline. The CDR3 nucleotides are TGTGCCATCAGTGAGTCAGGACGGGTTGAAAAACTGTTTTTT. This gives the protein CAISESGRVEKLFF.

This chain uses TRBV12-3 or TRBV12-4 with TRBJ2-3; 7 bases line up with TRBD2. The CDR3 extends over 17 amino acids. With V trimmed by 4 bases and J by 1 base, 11 bases remained unmatched. The CDR3 is CASSSFYSGYRTDTQYF. CDR3 coding DNA: TGTGCCAGCAGTTCCTTTTATAGCGGGTACCGCACAGATACGCAGTATTTT.

The chain carries TRBV11-2 and TRBJ1-5; no definite D call. CDR1 SGHAT and CDR2 FQNNGV come from the germline V gene. Trimming took 5 bases from V and 4 from J, leaving 12 bases between them. The CDR3 covers 14 residues. The CDR3 DNA follows: TGTGCCAGCAGCCAGCCCGGGAGAAATCAGCCCCAGCATTTT. This translates into CASSQPGRNQPQHF.

CDR3 nucleotides: TGCGCCAGCAGTGTAGGCAGAATCGGTACTGAAGCTTTCTTT. Translation gives CASSVGRIGTEAFF. V and J are TRBV10-1 and TRBJ1-1; D gene unclear. Germline CDR1 and CDR2: WNHNN and SYGVQD (reference sequence). Trimming cost V 4 bases and J 5 bases, with 14 bases left between them. The CDR3 totals 14 residues.

The chain links TRBV18 to TRBJ2-7; TRBD1 matches 7 bases. Losses at the gene ends were 5 bases for V and 1 base for J; bases not matched to a gene: 2. Germline lookup yields CDR1 KGHSH and CDR2 LQKENI. The CDR3 length is 13 residues. The CDR3 region is CASSGTASYEQYF. CDR3 nucleotides: TGTGCCAGCTCAGGGACAGCATCCTACGAGCAGTACTTC.

This clonotype appeared a few times. This chain joins TRBV12-3 or TRBV12-4 and TRBJ2-2, with 7 bases aligning to TRBD1. The CDR3 has 15 residues. The V segment lost 5 bases and the J segment 5 bases; nucleotides outside the gene matches: 8. DNA of the CDR3: TGTGCCAGCAGTCTCAGGGGGACGGCGACCGGGGAGCTGTTTTTT. This sequence encodes CASSLRGTATGELFF.

V usage is TRBV10-3 and J usage is TRBJ2-1; D might be TRBD2 (5 bases). V lost 3 bases and J lost 4, with 16 bases in between. CDR3 length: 16 amino acids. Germline-derived CDR1 and CDR2 are ENHRY and SYGVKD. This CDR3 is CAISDGSSGLYNEQFF. The CDR3 region has the DNA TGTGCCATCAGTGACGGTTCATCGGGGTTATACAATGAGCAGTTCTTC.

This clonotype turned up a few times. The chain recombines TRBV7-8 with TRBJ1-2; D is unresolved. Trimming shortened V by 1 base and J by 1 base, and 13 bases separated the two germline ends. The CDR3 is 16 amino acids. Germline CDR1 reads SGHVS; CDR2 reads FQNEAQ. The DNA for the CDR3 is TGTGCCAGCAGCTTAGATTTATTTGGCTTTAACTATGGCTACACCTTC. It codes for CASSLDLFGFNYGYTF.

The V call is TRBV18, the J call TRBJ2-7; a weak D match, TRBD1 (5 bases). Germline V CDR1 and CDR2: KGHSH, LQKENI. Trimming removed 1 base from V and 2 bases from J, with 9 bases in between. The CDR3 length is 14 residues. Here the CDR3 reads CASSPQTATYEQYF. The CDR3 DNA reads as TGTGCCAGCTCACCACAGACAGCGACCTACGAGCAGTACTTC.

J is TRBJ2-2 and V is TRBV5-4, with D tentatively TRBD2 (6 bases). The CDR3 sequence is 17 residues long. Germline CDR1 and CDR2: SGHNT and YYREEE (reference sequence). The V end lost 9 bases, the J end lost 1 base, and 22 bases lay between the germline ends. The CDR3 is CATSLPGGALNTGELFF. The CDR3 nucleotides are TGTGCCACCAGTTTACCCGGAGGGGCCCTGAACACCGGGGAGCTGTTTTTT.